The rows below give T cell receptor beta chains drawn from one sample of a study of blood T cell repertoires in COVID-19. The assay was immunoSEQ multiplex PCR, and TCRdb's table has in-frame clones only and misses some. The sample carries 150,000 to 200,000 clones, 82% recorded once. Sequences were obtained from peripheral blood. The receptors originated from a woman between 25 and 40 years old with acute or convalescent COVID-19. The CDR3 runs from the conserved cysteine through the conserved F or W. A D gene is named only where the DNA matches it firmly. Size tells how often a clone was seen (once, few, many) or the class of an expanded clone, and some rows leave it out.

d_call	v_call	j_call	clone_size	cdr3_aa	cdr3_nt
TRBD1	TRBV10-3	TRBJ1-2	.	CAISPVQIVKRQGINYGYTF	TGTGCCATCAGTCCCGTCCAAATCGTTAAAAGACAGGGGATAAACTATGGCTACACCTTC
TRBD1	TRBV4-2	TRBJ1-2	.	CASSQETGGGSGGYTF	TGTGCCAGCAGCCAAGAGACAGGGGGCGGTAGTGGTGGCTACACCTTC
.	TRBV5-8	TRBJ1-1	.	CASSPPRAGVPEAFF	TGTGCCAGCAGCCCGCCGAGGGCAGGGGTCCCTGAAGCTTTCTTT
TRBD2	TRBV27	TRBJ2-7	.	CASSTLAGVSEQYF	TGTGCCAGCAGTACCCTAGCGGGGGTCTCCGAGCAGTACTTC
.	TRBV6-5	TRBJ1-2	.	CASTQVGSGGYTF	TGTGCCAGCACCCAAGTTGGATCAGGGGGCTACACCTTC
.	TRBV28	TRBJ1-2	.	CASSFDSYYGYTF	TGTGCCAGCAGTTTCGACAGCTACTATGGCTACACCTTC
TRBD1	TRBV28	TRBJ1-4	.	CASTVDRQGEKLFF	TGTGCCAGCACCGTGGACAGGCAGGGTGAAAAACTGTTTTTT
.	TRBV5-6	TRBJ1-1	.	CASSFQGLRGTEAFF	TGTGCCAGCAGTTTTCAGGGCCTTCGAGGCACTGAAGCTTTCTTT
.	TRBV5-6	TRBJ1-5	.	CASSLSGLGSNQPQHF	TGTGCCAGCAGCTTAAGCGGTCTTGGTAGCAATCAGCCCCAGCATTTT
.	TRBV27	TRBJ2-7	.	CASSLQGHYYEQYF	TGTGCCAGCAGTTTACAAGGACACTACTACGAGCAGTACTTC
.	TRBV27	TRBJ1-2	few	CASSLRGLGGYTF	TGTGCCAGCAGTTTAAGAGGGCTAGGTGGCTACACCTTC
.	TRBV5-1	TRBJ1-1	.	CASSLDRSKNTEAFF	TGCGCCAGCAGCTTGGACCGAAGCAAGAACACTGAAGCTTTCTTT
.	TRBV5-1	TRBJ2-2	.	CASSSGRELFF	TGCGCCAGCAGCTCTGGCAGGGAGCTGTTTTTT
.	TRBV25-1	TRBJ2-2	.	CASRTAGSAGELFF	TGTGCCAGCAGGACAGCAGGGTCGGCCGGGGAGCTGTTTTTT
TRBD2	TRBV7-2	TRBJ2-7	once	CASSSDSGTSSYEQYF	TGTGCCAGCAGCTCTGATAGCGGGACATCATCCTACGAGCAGTACTTC
TRBD1	TRBV4-2	TRBJ1-1	.	CASSQARTGGTEAFF	TGTGCCAGCAGCCAAGCCAGAACAGGGGGCACTGAAGCTTTCTTT
TRBD2	TRBV28	TRBJ2-7	.	CASRDGLAGVPRGQYF	TGTGCCAGCAGAGATGGACTAGCGGGGGTCCCAAGGGGGCAGTACTTC
.	TRBV18	TRBJ2-1	few	CASSRSGVNEQFF	TGTGCCAGCTCACGATCAGGGGTCAATGAGCAGTTCTTC
TRBD2	TRBV28	TRBJ2-5	.	CASRGLAGVETQYF	TGTGCCAGCAGGGGACTAGCGGGAGTGGAGACCCAGTACTTC
.	TRBV11-2	TRBJ1-2	.	CASSSLRRAGNYGYTF	TGTGCCAGCAGCTCCCTTCGAAGGGCAGGGAACTATGGCTACACCTTC
.	TRBV5-1	TRBJ2-3	.	CASSLASAASDTQYF	TGCGCCAGCAGCTTGGCTTCAGCGGCATCAGATACGCAGTATTTT
.	TRBV19	TRBJ2-7	.	CASSPQTVTYEQYF	TGTGCCAGTAGCCCCCAGACAGTCACCTACGAGCAGTACTTC
.	TRBV2	TRBJ2-1	.	CASSGWRSSYNEQFF	TGTGCCAGCAGTGGATGGCGGAGCTCCTACAATGAGCAGTTCTTC
TRBD2	TRBV5-4	TRBJ2-7	.	CASSFYLLAGTQYF	TGTGCCAGCAGCTTTTATTTACTAGCGGGGACACAGTACTTC
.	TRBV15	TRBJ2-2	once	CATSSRQENTGELFF	TGTGCCACCAGCAGCAGACAGGAGAACACCGGGGAGCTGTTTTTT
.	TRBV12-3/TRBV12-4	TRBJ2-7	.	CASSLATYEQYF	TGTGCCAGCAGTTTAGCCACCTACGAGCAGTACTTC
.	TRBV4-2	TRBJ1-2	few	CASSQDDNYYGYTF	TGTGCCAGCAGCCAAGATGATAACTACTATGGCTACACCTTC
.	TRBV18	TRBJ1-2	few	CASSPNRGSGYTF	TGTGCCAGCTCACCGAATCGAGGATCAGGCTACACCTTC
.	TRBV28	TRBJ2-4	.	CASSFPLATGEAKNIQYF	TGTGCCAGCAGTTTTCCGTTAGCCACCGGAGAGGCCAAAAACATTCAGTACTTC
.	TRBV11-2	TRBJ2-7	.	CASSLGQSADYEQYF	TGTGCCAGCAGCCTCGGACAGAGCGCTGATTACGAGCAGTACTTC
TRBD2	TRBV24-1	TRBJ2-2	.	CATSKRESDTGELFF	TGTGCCACCAGTAAGCGGGAGTCGGACACCGGGGAGCTGTTTTTT
.	TRBV6-2/TRBV6-3	TRBJ2-6	few	CASSFSDSGANVLTF	TGTGCCAGCAGTTTTTCAGACTCTGGGGCCAACGTCCTGACTTTC
TRBD1	TRBV6-2/TRBV6-3	TRBJ1-1	.	CASRYGTGLPEVAEAFF	TGTGCCAGCAGATACGGGACAGGTCTCCCGGAAGTGGCTGAAGCTTTCTTT
.	TRBV6-1	TRBJ1-5	.	CASSENGGIRQPQHF	TGTGCCAGCAGTGAAAACGGAGGGATCAGACAGCCCCAGCATTTT
.	TRBV20-1	TRBJ2-2	once	CSASKGVYTGELFF	TGCAGTGCTAGTAAGGGGGTCTACACCGGGGAGCTGTTTTTT
TRBD1	TRBV27	TRBJ2-5	.	CASSLDRGYGETQYF	TGTGCCAGCAGTTTGGACAGGGGGTATGGAGAGACCCAGTACTTC
.	TRBV19	TRBJ2-7	.	CASSISTGGGTYEQYF	TGTGCCAGTAGTATCTCTACGGGGGGCGGGACCTACGAGCAGTACTTC